The TCR beta chain under discussion was sequenced for a study of identical twins. CDR1 is LNHDA, CDR2 SQIVND, per germline (reference sequence). The CDR3 is 13 residues long. cDNA molecules carried unique molecular identifiers, and template switching added a universal primer site. TCRdb analysed the 5' RACE reads with MiXCR anew, one entry per CDR3 protein. The sample has some 560,000 distinct CDR3 sequences; 9.6% are singletons. Study findings and constraints: Zero-insertion analyses could be partly confounded by invariant MAIT and iNKT cells.

On this clonotype itself: Its cognate antigen is unknown.

The same sample was also studied in work on yellow fever vaccine responses in identical twins.

The chain uses TRBV19 and TRBJ2-1; D gene unclear. The sample taken for sequencing was PBMCs. The source is a woman under 30 in good health. The CDR3 region is CAAGPSSYNEQFF. The CDR3 region has the DNA TGTGCAGCCGGCCCCAGCTCCTACAATGAGCAGTTCTTC.